This T cell receptor (beta chain) was sequenced in a study of technical replicates of blood from several donors. Sequenced by immunoSEQ multiplex PCR; TCRdb stores in-frame clones only, minus some. In the table there are 91,000 or so clones, roughly 96% of which are singletons. The V and J ends lost 4 bases and 8 bases respectively, with 11 bases between them. The CDR3 covers 13 residues. The germline CDR1 and CDR2 sequences are MNHNS and SASEGT. The V gene is TRBV6-1, the J gene TRBJ1-4; D gene ambiguous. Sequences were obtained from T cells isolated from PBMCs. The sequence was collected from a human donor in good health. As DNA, the CDR3 is TGTGCCAGCAGTGCCGGGGTGGAGGAAAAACTGTTTTTT. Its protein product is CASSAGVEEKLFF.